This T cell receptor (beta chain) was retrieved from a study of cytomegalovirus exposure and HLA in healthy donors. Both 60 Vbeta primers and 13 Jbeta primers went into the PCR. Profiling relied on immunoSEQ multiplex PCR, and the TCRdb table lists in-frame clones only, not all of them. This sample has under 110,000 clones; 71% occur once, and the top ten carry about 2.8%. Looked up from germline, CDR1 is SGHTA and CDR2 is FQGTGA. The CDR3 contains 19 residues. Losses at the gene ends were 5 bases for V and 2 bases for J; bases not matched to a gene: 19. The source material was PBMCs. The sequence derives from a female donor in good health and CMV-seronegative. This chain connects TRBV7-3 to TRBJ2-3; TRBD2 aligns across 7 bases. The chain's CDR3 is CASSPLQRGRPTSTDTQYF. Written as DNA, the CDR3 is TGTGCCAGCAGCCCCCTCCAGCGCGGGAGACCCACTTCCACAGATACGCAGTATTTT.